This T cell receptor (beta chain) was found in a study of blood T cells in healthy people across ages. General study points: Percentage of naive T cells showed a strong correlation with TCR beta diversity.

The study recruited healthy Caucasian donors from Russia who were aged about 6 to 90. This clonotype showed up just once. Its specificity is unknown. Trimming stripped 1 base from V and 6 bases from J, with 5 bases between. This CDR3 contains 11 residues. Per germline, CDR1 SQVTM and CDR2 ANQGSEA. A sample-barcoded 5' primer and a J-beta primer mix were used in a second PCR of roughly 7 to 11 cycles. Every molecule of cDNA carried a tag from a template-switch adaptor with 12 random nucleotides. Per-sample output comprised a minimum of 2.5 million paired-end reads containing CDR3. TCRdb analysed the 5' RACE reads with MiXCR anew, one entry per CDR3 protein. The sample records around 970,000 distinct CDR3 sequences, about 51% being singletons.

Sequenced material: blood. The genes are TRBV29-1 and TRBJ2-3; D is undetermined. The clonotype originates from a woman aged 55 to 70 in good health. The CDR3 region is CSVEARDTQYF. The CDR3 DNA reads TGCAGCGTTGAAGCTCGGGATACGCAGTATTTT.